This TCR beta chain stems from a study of T cells in Graves' hyperthyroidism and ophthalmopathy (dated by TCRdb to between 2018 and 2020). The study in broad terms: Peripheral blood samples were taken at the time of initial diagnosis, prior to any treatment. Once sampling was done, hyperthyroidism patients were given methimazole at a starting dose of 30 mg daily, whereas ophthalmopathy patients were given high-dose intravenous methylprednisolone. The study also compared thyroid tissue and blood T-cell repertoires from a handful of Graves' hyperthyroidism patients. TCR V-J signatures able to tell the groups apart were searched for in a discovery cohort of some 100 patients, of whom under 45 had Graves' ophthalmopathy and about 55 had stable Graves' hyperthyroidism. The paper describes TCR Vbeta CDR3 sequencing of more than 120 peripheral blood samples, made up of 43 ophthalmopathy patients, over 70 hyperthyroidism patients and some 17 progressor patients. Prospective prediction of ophthalmopathy was tested in an independent validation cohort consisting of 18 hyperthyroidism patients and approximately 16 patients who later progressed to ophthalmopathy. The approximately 90 discovery patients were divided at random into training and test sets in a 7:3 ratio.

Findings and caveats that apply to the study as a whole: No statistical method was used to fix the sample size in advance, and group allocation was not hidden from the investigators. In validation, the model predicted progression to ophthalmopathy with over 65% sensitivity and 72% to 85% specificity, a median of 6.5 months before onset. A 13 V-J signature model separated ophthalmopathy from stable hyperthyroidism, with approximately 87% sensitivity and approximately 81% specificity in cross-validation and 80%/75% in testing. Blood samples also contained most of the expanded thyroid clonotypes (frequency above 0.001), which suggests that blood repertoires may reflect thyroid immune responses.

Stable Graves' hyperthyroidism was defined as no progression to ophthalmopathy during 18 months of follow-up. Hyperthyroidism patients were newly diagnosed, had a disease duration of under 2 months, and were aged 18 to 65 years. The study excluded patients with uncontrolled infections, other autoimmune diseases, pregnancy or lactation. Clinical symptoms, serum thyroxine and TRAb, thyroid ultrasound, and orbital computed tomography formed the basis for the diagnoses. PBMCs were separated from roughly 9.6 ml of fresh peripheral blood using Ficoll-Paque density gradient centrifugation. Trizol reagent was used to extract total RNA, and RNA quality was then checked on an Agilent 2100 Bioanalyzer. The CDR3, cysteine through phenylalanine, is 13 amino acids long. Solely the CDR3 DNA is kept, with 39 bases framed from the first base. The TCR beta CDR3 regions were amplified from the RNA transcripts. The first round of RT-PCR for the TCR CDR3 was performed with the HTBI primer set and the Qiagen OneStep RT-PCR kit. Libraries were constructed in a second round of multiplex PCR, after which size selection and purification were performed. Sequencing of the libraries was done on an Illumina HiSeq2000 using paired-end 100 bp reads. The published analysis was carried out like this. SOAPnuke was used to process the raw data, with reads discarded if the reads contained adapters or uncalled bases, had a mean Phred below 15, or lacked an exact constant-primer or identifier match. High-quality paired reads were merged with COPE v1.2.5, and unique nucleotide sequences were defined as clonotypes. MiTCR v1.1 was used to align the clonotypes against IMGT TRBV, TRBD and TRBJ reference segments. Only V-J combinations with frequency above 0.0001, covering about 99% of repertoires, were analysed. The TCS score was defined as F50 (clonal expansion) divided by E x V (chaos), with BLOSUM62-based TCRdist calculated between CDR3 peptides within each V-J. Welch's t-statistics and random forest reduced 450 to 600 V-J features to roughly 13, which were used in a naive Bayes classifier (R e1071). Through fastp at Q25 and MiXCR, TCRdb rebuilt clones from the public reads, retaining in-frame beta chains. Under each unique CDR3 protein, matching rows form one entry showing the most common genes and DNA. TCRdb assigned the V and J calls; the authors' analysis was not used. The sample records roughly 330,000 distinct CDR3 sequences, around a sixth of which are singletons. Around 34% of the sample lies in the top ten.

This clonotype was recorded at least ten times. Its antigen specificity is not known. At one end, the junction sequence differs from germline, possibly due to a read error. The sequencing input was blood. This clonotype originated in a man under 40 with Graves' hyperthyroidism. The chain is encoded by TRBV12-3 or TRBV12-4 joined to TRBJ1-1; 9 nucleotides in the junction match TRBD1. The CDR3 protein sequence reads: CTSRATGGTEAFF. The DNA sequence follows: TGTACCAGCAGAGCGACAGGGGGGACTGAAGCTTTCTTT.